This T cell receptor (beta chain) was recovered during a study of blood T cell repertoires in COVID-19. Study in general: The United States, Italy and Spain supplied acute and convalescent COVID-19 samples. Sources were T cells, B-cell-depleted T cells, or PBMCs; the material itself was cDNA or gDNA.

The repertoire was sequenced with immunoSEQ multiplex PCR; TCRdb's copy has only in-frame clones and lacks some. The table shows under 300,000 clones, with about four fifths occurring only once. V was clipped by 6 bases and J by 5 bases, with 13 bases between them. The V gene's germline CDR1 is SGHAT and CDR2 FQNNGV. The CDR3 loop spans 14 amino acids. The specimen sequenced was peripheral blood. This clonotype originated in a woman at least 80 years old with acute or convalescent COVID-19. The chain uses TRBV11-2 and TRBJ1-4; no clear D. The CDR3 coding sequence is TGTGCCAGCAGTTCAGCCGGGAGAAATGAAAAACTGTTTTTT. Its protein product is CASSSAGRNEKLFF.